The 9 T cell receptor beta chains listed next were all sequenced from one sample in a study of T cell repertoires in cytomegalovirus infection. TCRdb passed the reads through MiXCR, listing each CDR3 protein once. This table holds 300,000 to 400,000 distinct CDR3 sequences, 15% to 20% found once. The material sequenced was PBMCs. Receptors originate from a human donor in good health (CMV status not recorded). Some clones in this sample may be carry-over from other donors' samples.

This clonotype appeared many times. The V and J genes are TRBV28 and TRBJ2-3, with D unclear. V was shortened by 5 bases and J by 0 bases, with 6 bases between the two germline ends. The CDR3 runs to 13 residues. CDR1 and CDR2 from the germline V gene are MDHEN and SYDVKM. Written as DNA, the CDR3 is TGTGCCAGCAGTCGCCACAGCACAGATACGCAGTATTTT. This gives the protein CASSRHSTDTQYF.

In its sample, this clonotype was seen many times. The V gene is TRBV11-2, the J gene TRBJ2-7, with D perhaps TRBD2 (6 bases). The CDR3 spans 17 residues. Germline-derived CDR1 and CDR2 are SGHAT and FQNNGV. With 5 bases removed from V and 3 bases from J, the gap between germline ends came to 23 bases. The chain's CDR3 is CASSPRKVGTRGYEQYF. CDR3 coding DNA: TGTGCCAGCAGCCCCCGTAAGGTCGGGACTCGAGGCTACGAGCAGTACTTC.

With respect to this clonotype: Compared with germline, one end of the junction differs, possibly owing to a read error. This rearrangement joins TRBV7-2 to TRBJ2-5; 14 nucleotides line up with TRBD2. The germline V gene has CDR1 SGHTA and CDR2 FQGNSA. This CDR3 contains 17 residues. CDR3 loop: CASNLGGLAGGGETQYF. The CDR3 DNA sequence: TGTGCCAGCAACTTAGGTGGACTAGCGGGAGGTGGAGAAACCCAGTACTTC. Complete variable domain (other parts from reference TRBV7-2 and TRBJ2-5): GAGVSQSPSNKVTEKGKDVELRCDPISGHTALYWYRQSLGQGLEFLIYFQGNSAPDKSGLPSDRFSAERTGGSVSTLTIQRTQQEDSAVYLCASNLGGLAGGGETQYFGPGTRLLVL.

This clonotype has only a few counts. The chain recombines TRBV4-1 with TRBJ2-6; D possibly corresponds to TRBD2 (6 bases). Trimming took off 1 base at V and 2 bases at J, with 6 bases between the two ends. The CDR3 has 15 amino acids. The V gene's germline CDR1 is MGHRA and CDR2 YSYEKL. The CDR3 reads CASSQGRAGANVLTF. Here the CDR3 DNA reads TGCGCCAGCAGCCAAGGGAGGGCTGGGGCCAACGTCCTGACTTTC.

The V and J genes are TRBV7-2 and TRBJ2-1; TRBD1 is a possible D gene (6 bases). The CDR3 sequence is 13 residues long. V was pared by 8 bases and J by 4 bases, with 12 bases between. Germline-derived CDR1 and CDR2 are SGHTA and FQGNSA. The CDR3 DNA sequence: TGTGCCAGCGGGGGCTCGCGGTACAATGAGCAGTTCTTC. Its translation is CASGGSRYNEQFF.

Ten or more counts support this clonotype. V usage is TRBV7-2 and J usage is TRBJ1-6; D remains unclear. CDR1 and CDR2 (germline): SGHTA, FQGNSA. This CDR3 has 15 residues. V lost 2 bases to trimming and J lost 9 bases, with 14 bases between them. This CDR3 is CASSLFGLTGSPLHF. The CDR3 region has the DNA TGTGCCAGCAGCTTATTTGGACTGACCGGTTCACCCCTCCACTTT. Full variable domain (rest looked up from reference TRBV7-2 and TRBJ1-6): GAGVSQSPSNKVTEKGKDVELRCDPISGHTALYWYRQSLGQGLEFLIYFQGNSAPDKSGLPSDRFSAERTGGSVSTLTIQRTQQEDSAVYLCASSLFGLTGSPLHFGNGTRLTVT.

This clonotype appeared many times. V and J are TRBV12-3 or TRBV12-4 and TRBJ1-2, with 7 bases identical to TRBD1. V dropped 4 bases and J dropped 2; count of bases not matched to a gene: 1. The CDR3 sequence is 13 residues long. CDR3 nucleotide sequence: TGTGCCAGCAGTTCGACAGGGAACTATGGCTACACCTTC. Translated, it gives CASSSTGNYGYTF.

The J gene is TRBJ2-2, the V gene TRBV9; TRBD2 might be the D (6 bases). The CDR3 is 15 amino acids. Per the germline V gene, CDR1 is SGDLS and CDR2 is YYNGEE. Trimming took 3 bases from V and 3 from J, leaving 12 bases between them. CDR3 sequence: CASSGRAYDTGELFF. The CDR3 DNA reads as TGTGCCAGCAGCGGGAGGGCTTATGACACCGGGGAGCTGTTTTTT.

This clonotype was detected a few times. This chain uses TRBV6-6 with TRBJ2-7; D is possibly TRBD2 (5 bases). The V end was cut by 5 bases, the J end by 6 bases, with 23 bases between. The CDR3 sequence is 16 residues long. CDR1 and CDR2 (germline): MNHNY, SVGAGI (reference sequence). The DNA for the CDR3 is TGTGCCAGCAGTGGACCCCTAACCTCACTAGGAGGCGAGCAGTACTTC. Amino acids: CASSGPLTSLGGEQYF.